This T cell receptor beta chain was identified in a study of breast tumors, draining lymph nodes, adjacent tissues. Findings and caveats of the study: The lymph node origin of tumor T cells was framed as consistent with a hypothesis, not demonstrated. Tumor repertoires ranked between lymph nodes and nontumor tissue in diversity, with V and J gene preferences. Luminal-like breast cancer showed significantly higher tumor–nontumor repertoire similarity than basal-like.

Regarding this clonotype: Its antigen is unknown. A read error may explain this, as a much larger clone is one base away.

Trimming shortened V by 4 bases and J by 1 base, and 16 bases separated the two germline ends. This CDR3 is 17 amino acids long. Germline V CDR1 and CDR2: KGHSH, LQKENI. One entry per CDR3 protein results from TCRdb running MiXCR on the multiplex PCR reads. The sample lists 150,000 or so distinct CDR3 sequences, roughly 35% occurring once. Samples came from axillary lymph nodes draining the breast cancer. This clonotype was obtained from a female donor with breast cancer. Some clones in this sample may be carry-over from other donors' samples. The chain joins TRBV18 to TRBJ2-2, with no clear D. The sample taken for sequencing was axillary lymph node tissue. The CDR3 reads CASSRQSRVMNTGELFF. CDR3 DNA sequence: TGTGCCAGCTCACGGCAAAGTAGGGTAATGAACACCGGGGAGCTGTTTTTT. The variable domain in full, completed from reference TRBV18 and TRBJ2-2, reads NAGVMQNPRHLVRRRGQEARLRCSPMKGHSHVYWYRQLPEEGLKFMVYLQKENIIDESGMPKERFSAEFPKEGPSILRIQQVVRGDSAAYFCASSRQSRVMNTGELFFGEGSRLTVL.